The entry below describes one T cell receptor (beta chain). Its antigen remains unknown. PCR involved 60 Vbeta and 13 Jbeta primers. Sequenced by immunoSEQ multiplex PCR; TCRdb stores in-frame clones only, minus some. Counted here are 170,000 or so clones, about 80% occurring once; the ten biggest clones make up 1.4% to 1.5%. This record comes from a study of cytomegalovirus exposure and HLA in healthy donors. General study results and limits: In a later analysis, HLA-associated TCR beta chains were more clonally expanded than equally common others. CMV serostatus alone was available as immune exposure information.

The material sequenced was PBMCs. The sequence came from a woman in her 30s in good health and CMV-seropositive.

The CDR3 sequence: CASSLVQIPITDTQYF. The CDR3 nucleotides read TGTGCCAGCAGCTTAGTACAGATCCCTATCACAGATACGCAGTATTTT. The chain joins TRBV11-3 to TRBJ2-3, with unresolved D. The CDR3 loop spans 16 amino acids. V lost 1 base and J lost 2, with 13 bases in between. From germline, CDR1 is SGHNT and CDR2 YENEEA. The variable domain in full, with the rest retrieved from reference TRBV11-3 and TRBJ2-3, is EAGVVQSPRYKIIEKKQPVAFWCNPISGHNTLYWYLQNLGQGPELLIRYENEEAVDDSQLPKDRFSAERLKGVDSTLKIQPAELGDSAVYLCASSLVQIPITDTQYFGPGTRLTVL.